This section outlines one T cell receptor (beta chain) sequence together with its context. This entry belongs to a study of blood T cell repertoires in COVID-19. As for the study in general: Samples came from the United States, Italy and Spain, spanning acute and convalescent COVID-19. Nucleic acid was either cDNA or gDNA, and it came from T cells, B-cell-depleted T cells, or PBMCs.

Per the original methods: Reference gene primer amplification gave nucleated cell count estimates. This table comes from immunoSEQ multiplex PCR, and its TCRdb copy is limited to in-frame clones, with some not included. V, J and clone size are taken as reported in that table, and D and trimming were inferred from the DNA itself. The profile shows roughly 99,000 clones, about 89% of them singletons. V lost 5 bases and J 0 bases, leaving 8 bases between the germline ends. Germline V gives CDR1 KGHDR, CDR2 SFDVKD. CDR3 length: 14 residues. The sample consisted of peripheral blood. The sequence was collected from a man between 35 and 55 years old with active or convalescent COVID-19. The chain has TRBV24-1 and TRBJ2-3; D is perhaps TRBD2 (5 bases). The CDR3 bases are TGTGCCACCAGTGGCGGGTCTAGCACAGATACGCAGTATTTT. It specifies CATSGGSSTDTQYF.